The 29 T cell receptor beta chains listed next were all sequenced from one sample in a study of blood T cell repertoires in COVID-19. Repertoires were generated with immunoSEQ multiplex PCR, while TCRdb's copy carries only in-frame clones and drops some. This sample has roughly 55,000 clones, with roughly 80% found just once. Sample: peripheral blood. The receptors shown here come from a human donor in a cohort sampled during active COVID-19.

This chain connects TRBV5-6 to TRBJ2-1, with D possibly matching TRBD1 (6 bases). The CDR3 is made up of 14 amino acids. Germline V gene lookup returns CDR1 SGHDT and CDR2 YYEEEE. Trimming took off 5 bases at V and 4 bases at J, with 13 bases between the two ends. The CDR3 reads CASSRGGTYNEQFF. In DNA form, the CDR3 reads TGTGCCAGCAGTAGAGGGGGTACGTACAATGAGCAGTTCTTC.

CDR3 DNA sequence: TGTGCCAGTAGTATAGGGGACAGGGTTTTCAATGAGCAGTTCTTC. It yields the protein CASSIGDRVFNEQFF. The V gene is TRBV19, the J gene TRBJ2-1; 9 bases fit TRBD1. CDR3 length equals 15 residues. From germline, CDR1 is LNHDA and CDR2 SQIVND (reference sequence). V trimming: 1 base; J trimming: 6 bases; junction bases outside the gene matches: 4. The whole variable domain, remainder taken from reference TRBV19 and TRBJ2-1, is DGGITQSPKYLFRKEGQNVTLSCEQNLNHDAMYWYRQDPGQGLRLIYYSQIVNDFQKGDIAEGYSVSREKKESFPLTVTSAQKNPTAFYLCASSIGDRVFNEQFFGPGTRLTVL.

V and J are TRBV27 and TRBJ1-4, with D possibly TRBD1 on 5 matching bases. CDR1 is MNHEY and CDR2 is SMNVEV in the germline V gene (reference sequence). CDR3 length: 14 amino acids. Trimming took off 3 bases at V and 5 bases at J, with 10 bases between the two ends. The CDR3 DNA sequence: TGTGCCAGCAGTTTTGAACCAGGGAATGAAAAACTGTTTTTT. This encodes CASSFEPGNEKLFF.

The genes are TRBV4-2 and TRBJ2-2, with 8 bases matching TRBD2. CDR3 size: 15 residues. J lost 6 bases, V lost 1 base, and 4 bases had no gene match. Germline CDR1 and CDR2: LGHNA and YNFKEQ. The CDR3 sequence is CASSQGTGGAGELFF. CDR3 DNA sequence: TGTGCCAGCAGCCAAGGAACGGGGGGGGCCGGGGAGCTGTTTTTT.

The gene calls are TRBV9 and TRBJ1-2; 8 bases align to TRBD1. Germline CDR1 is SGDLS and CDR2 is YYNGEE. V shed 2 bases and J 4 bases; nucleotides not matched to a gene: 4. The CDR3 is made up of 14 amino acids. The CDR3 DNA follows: TGTGCCAGCAGCGTCACAGGGGGTAGCTATGGCTACACCTTC. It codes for CASSVTGGSYGYTF.

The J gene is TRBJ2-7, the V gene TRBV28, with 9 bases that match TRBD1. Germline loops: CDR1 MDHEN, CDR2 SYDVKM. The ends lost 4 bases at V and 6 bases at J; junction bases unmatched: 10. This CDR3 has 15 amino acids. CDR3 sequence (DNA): TGTGCCAGCAGTTCATCCGGGACAGGGAACTCCGAGCAGTACTTC. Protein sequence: CASSSSGTGNSEQYF.

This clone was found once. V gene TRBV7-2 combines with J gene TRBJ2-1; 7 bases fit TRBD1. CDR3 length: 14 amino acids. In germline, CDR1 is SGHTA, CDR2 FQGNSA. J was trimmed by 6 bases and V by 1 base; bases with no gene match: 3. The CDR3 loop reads CASSLGQGSNEQFF. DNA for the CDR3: TGTGCCAGCAGCTTAGGACAGGGAAGCAATGAGCAGTTCTTC. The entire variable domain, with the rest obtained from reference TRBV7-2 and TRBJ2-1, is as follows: GAGVSQSPSNKVTEKGKDVELRCDPISGHTALYWYRQSLGQGLEFLIYFQGNSAPDKSGLPSDRFSAERTGGSVSTLTIQRTQQEDSAVYLCASSLGQGSNEQFFGPGTRLTVL.

CDR3 DNA: TGCGCCAGCAGCTTGGAGCCGGGAAGCTCCTACGAGCAGTACTTC. Protein: CASSLEPGSSYEQYF. The chain uses TRBV5-1 and TRBJ2-7; a possible D gene is TRBD2 (5 bases). Germline loops: CDR1 SGHRS, CDR2 YFSETQ. Trimming pared 0 bases from V and 0 bases from J, leaving 10 bases between. The CDR3 extends over 15 amino acids. The whole variable domain, remainder taken from reference TRBV5-1 and TRBJ2-7, is KAGVTQTPRYLIKTRGQQVTLSCSPISGHRSVSWYQQTPGQGLQFLFEYFSETQRNKGNFPGRFSGRQFSNSRSEMNVSTLELGDSALYLCASSLEPGSSYEQYFGPGTRLTVT.

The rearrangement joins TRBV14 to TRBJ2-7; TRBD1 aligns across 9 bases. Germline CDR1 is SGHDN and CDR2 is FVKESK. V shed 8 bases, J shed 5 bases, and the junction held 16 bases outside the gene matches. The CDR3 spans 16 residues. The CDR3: CASSPFGTGKVHEQYF. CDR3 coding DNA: TGTGCCAGCTCGCCTTTCGGGACAGGGAAGGTCCACGAGCAGTACTTC.

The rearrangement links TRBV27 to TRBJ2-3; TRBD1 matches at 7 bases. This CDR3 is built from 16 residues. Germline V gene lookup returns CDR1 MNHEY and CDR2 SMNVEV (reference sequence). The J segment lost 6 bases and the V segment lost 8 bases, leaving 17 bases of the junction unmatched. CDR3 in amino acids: CASSPYGAGGFDTQYF. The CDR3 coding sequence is TGTGCCAGCTCCCCGTACGGGGCAGGGGGTTTTGATACGCAGTATTTT.

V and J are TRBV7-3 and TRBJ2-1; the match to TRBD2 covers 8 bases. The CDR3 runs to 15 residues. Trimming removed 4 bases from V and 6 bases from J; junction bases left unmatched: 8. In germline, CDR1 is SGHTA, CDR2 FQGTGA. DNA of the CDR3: TGTGCCAGCAGCTCCCAGCCCGGGACTAGCAATGAGCAGTTCTTC. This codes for CASSSQPGTSNEQFF.

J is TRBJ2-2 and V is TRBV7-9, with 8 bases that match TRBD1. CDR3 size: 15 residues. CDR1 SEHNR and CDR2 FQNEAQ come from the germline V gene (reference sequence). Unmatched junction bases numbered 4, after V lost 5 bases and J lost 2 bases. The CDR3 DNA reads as TGTGCCAGCAGCCCGACAGGGGACAACACCGGGGAGCTGTTTTTT. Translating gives CASSPTGDNTGELFF.

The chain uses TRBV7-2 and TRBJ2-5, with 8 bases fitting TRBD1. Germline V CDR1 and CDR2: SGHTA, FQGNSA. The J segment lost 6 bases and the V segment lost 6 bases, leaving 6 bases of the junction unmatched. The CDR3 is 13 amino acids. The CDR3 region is CASRTGGGKTQYF. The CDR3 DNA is TGTGCCAGCAGAACAGGGGGTGGAAAGACCCAGTACTTC.

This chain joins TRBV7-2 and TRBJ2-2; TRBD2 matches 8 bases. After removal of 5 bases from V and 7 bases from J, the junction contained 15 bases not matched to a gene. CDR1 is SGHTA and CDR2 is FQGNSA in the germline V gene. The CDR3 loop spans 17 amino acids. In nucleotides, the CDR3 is TGTGCCAGCAGCCTAGACCCGTTAGCGGGACAAATCGGGGAGCTGTTTTTT. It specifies CASSLDPLAGQIGELFF.

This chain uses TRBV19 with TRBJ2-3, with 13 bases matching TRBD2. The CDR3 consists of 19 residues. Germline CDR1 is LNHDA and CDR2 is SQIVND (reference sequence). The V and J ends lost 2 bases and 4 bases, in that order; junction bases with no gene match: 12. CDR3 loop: CASSISTSGRASPPDTQYF. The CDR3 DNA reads TGTGCCAGTAGTATATCAACTAGCGGGAGGGCCTCCCCCCCAGATACGCAGTATTTT.

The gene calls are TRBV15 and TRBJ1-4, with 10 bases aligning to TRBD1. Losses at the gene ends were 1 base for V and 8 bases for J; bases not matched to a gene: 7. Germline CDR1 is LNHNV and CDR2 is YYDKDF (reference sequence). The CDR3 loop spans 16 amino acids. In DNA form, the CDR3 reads TGTGCCACCAGCAGAGGGACAGGGGGAAGTAGGGAAAAACTGTTTTTT. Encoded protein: CATSRGTGGSREKLFF.

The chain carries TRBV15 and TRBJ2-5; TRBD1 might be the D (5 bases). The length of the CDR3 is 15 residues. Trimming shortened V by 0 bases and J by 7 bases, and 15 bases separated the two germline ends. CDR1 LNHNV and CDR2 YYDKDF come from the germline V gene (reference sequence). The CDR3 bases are TGTGCCACCAGCAGAGATCCAACCCTCAGGGCGACCCAGTACTTC. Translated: CATSRDPTLRATQYF.

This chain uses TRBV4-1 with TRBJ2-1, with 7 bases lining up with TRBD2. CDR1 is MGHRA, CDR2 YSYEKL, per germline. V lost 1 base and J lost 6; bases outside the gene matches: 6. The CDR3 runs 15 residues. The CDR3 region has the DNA TGCGCCAGCAGCCAAGTGGGCGGGAGAGGCAATGAGCAGTTCTTC. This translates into CASSQVGGRGNEQFF.

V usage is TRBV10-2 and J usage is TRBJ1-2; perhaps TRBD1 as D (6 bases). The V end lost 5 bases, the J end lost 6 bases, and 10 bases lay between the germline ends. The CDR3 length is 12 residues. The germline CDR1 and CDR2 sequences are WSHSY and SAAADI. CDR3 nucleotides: TGCGCCAGCAGTCACAGGGCAGATGGCTACACCTTC. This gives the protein CASSHRADGYTF.

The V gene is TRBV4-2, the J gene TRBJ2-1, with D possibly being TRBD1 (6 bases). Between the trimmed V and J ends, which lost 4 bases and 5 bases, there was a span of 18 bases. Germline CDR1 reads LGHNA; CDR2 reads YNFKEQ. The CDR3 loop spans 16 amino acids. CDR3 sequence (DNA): TGTGCCAGCAGCCCTACAGGGTCCAAGGGGAACAATGAGCAGTTCTTC. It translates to CASSPTGSKGNNEQFF.

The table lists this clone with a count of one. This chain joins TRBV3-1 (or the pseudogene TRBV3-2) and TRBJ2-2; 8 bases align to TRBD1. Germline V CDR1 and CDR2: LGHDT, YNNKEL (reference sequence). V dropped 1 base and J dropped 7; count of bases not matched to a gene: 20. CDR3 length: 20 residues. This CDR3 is CASSQVSDNPAGGAGGELFF. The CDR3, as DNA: TGTGCCAGCAGCCAAGTATCAGACAATCCTGCAGGGGGCGCCGGCGGGGAGCTGTTTTTT.

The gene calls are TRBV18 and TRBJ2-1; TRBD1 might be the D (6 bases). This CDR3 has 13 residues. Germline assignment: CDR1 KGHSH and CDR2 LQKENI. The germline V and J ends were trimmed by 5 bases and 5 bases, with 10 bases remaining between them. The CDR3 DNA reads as TGTGCCAGCTCAGGGACACCGAACAATGAGCAGTTCTTC. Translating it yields CASSGTPNNEQFF.

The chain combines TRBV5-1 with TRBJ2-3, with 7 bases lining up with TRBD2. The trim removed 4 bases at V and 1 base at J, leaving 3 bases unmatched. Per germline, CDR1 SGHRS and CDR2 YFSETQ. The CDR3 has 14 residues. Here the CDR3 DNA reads TGCGCCAGCAGCGGGAGGGCGGGCACAGATACGCAGTATTTT. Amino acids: CASSGRAGTDTQYF.

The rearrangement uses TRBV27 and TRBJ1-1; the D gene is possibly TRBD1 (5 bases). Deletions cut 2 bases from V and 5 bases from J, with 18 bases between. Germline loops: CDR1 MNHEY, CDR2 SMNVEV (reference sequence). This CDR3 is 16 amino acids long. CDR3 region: CASSLPQGAGRTEAFF. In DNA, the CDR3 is TGTGCCAGCAGTTTACCGCAGGGAGCGGGCCGAACTGAAGCTTTCTTT.

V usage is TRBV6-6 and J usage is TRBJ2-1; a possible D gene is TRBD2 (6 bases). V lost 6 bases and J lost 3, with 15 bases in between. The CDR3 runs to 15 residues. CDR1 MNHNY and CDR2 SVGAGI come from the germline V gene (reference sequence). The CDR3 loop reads CASSHGTPFYNEQFF. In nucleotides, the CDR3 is TGTGCCAGCAGCCACGGGACTCCTTTCTACAATGAGCAGTTCTTC.

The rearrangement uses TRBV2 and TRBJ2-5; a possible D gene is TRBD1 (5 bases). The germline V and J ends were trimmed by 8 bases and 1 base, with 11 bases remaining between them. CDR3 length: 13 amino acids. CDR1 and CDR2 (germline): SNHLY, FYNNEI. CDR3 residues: CASGDSLQETQYF. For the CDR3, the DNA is TGTGCCAGCGGCGACAGTCTCCAAGAGACCCAGTACTTC.

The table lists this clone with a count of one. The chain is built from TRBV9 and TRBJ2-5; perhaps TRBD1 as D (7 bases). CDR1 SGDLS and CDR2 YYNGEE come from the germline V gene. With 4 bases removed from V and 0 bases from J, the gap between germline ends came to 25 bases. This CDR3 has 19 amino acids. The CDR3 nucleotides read TGTGCCAGCAGCCCCCAGGGGGGCCTACCGATGGGGTACCAAGAGACCCAGTACTTC. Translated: CASSPQGGLPMGYQETQYF.

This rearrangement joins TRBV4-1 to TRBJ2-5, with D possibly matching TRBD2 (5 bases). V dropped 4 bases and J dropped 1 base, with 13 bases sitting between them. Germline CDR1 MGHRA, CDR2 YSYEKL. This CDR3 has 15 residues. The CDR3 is CASSPDGRLQETQYF. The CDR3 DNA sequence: TGCGCCAGCAGCCCCGATGGGAGACTCCAAGAGACCCAGTACTTC.

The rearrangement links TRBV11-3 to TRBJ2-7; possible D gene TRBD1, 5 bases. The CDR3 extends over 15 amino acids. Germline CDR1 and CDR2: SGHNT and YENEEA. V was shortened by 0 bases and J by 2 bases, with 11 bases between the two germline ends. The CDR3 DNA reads TGTGCCAGCAGCTTAGACAGGGTCACCCCCTACGAGCAGTACTTC. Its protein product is CASSLDRVTPYEQYF. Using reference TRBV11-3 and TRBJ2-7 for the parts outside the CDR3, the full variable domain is EAGVVQSPRYKIIEKKQPVAFWCNPISGHNTLYWYLQNLGQGPELLIRYENEEAVDDSQLPKDRFSAERLKGVDSTLKIQPAELGDSAVYLCASSLDRVTPYEQYFGPGTRLTVT.